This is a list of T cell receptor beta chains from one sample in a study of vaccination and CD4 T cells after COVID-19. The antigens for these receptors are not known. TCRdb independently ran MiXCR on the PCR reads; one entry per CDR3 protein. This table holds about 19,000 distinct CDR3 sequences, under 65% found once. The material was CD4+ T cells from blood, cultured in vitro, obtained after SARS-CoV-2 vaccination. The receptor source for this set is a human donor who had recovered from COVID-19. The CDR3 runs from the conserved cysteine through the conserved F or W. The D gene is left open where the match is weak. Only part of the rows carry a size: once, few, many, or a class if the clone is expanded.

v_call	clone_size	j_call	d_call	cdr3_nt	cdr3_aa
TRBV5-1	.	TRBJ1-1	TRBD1	TGCGCCAGCAGCCCCGGGACAGGGGTATACACTGAAGCTTTCTTT	CASSPGTGVYTEAFF
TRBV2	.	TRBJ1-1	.	TGTGCCAGCAGTGAAGAGGGCATGAACACTGAAGCTTTCTTT	CASSEEGMNTEAFF
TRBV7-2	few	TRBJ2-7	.	TGTGCCAGCAGACCGGGACCGCAAACCTACGAGCAGTACTTC	CASRPGPQTYEQYF
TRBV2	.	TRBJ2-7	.	TGTGCCAGCAGTGAAGCTCCCTTTGGCAGGGCCGAGCAGTACTTC	CASSEAPFGRAEQYF
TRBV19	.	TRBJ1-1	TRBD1	TGTGCCAGTCCGCCGGGACAGGGGCGGACTGAAGCTTTCTTT	CASPPGQGRTEAFF
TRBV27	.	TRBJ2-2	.	TGTGCCAGCAGCCTGACGCTTACTACCGGGGAGCTGTTTTTT	CASSLTLTTGELFF
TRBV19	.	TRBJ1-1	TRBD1	TGTGCCACCACTACAGGGGCAGGCACTGAAGCTTTCTTT	CATTTGAGTEAFF
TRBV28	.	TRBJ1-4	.	TGTGCCACCAGTCGGGGTAGGGGCGGTAATGAAAAACTGTTTTTT	CATSRGRGGNEKLFF
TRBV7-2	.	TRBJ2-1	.	TGTGCCAGCAGCTTAGCAGGAGAGTTTTACAATGAGCAGTTCTTC	CASSLAGEFYNEQFF
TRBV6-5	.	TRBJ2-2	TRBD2	TGTGCCAGCAGTTCTAGCGGGGAGAACACCGGGGAGCTGTTTTTT	CASSSSGENTGELFF
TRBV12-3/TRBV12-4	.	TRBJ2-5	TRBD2	TGTGCCAGCAGTTCGGGACTAGCGGAAGAGACCCAGTACTTC	CASSSGLAEETQYF